The TCR beta chain under discussion was sequenced for a study of cytomegalovirus exposure and HLA in healthy donors. Whole-study results and caveats: Cytomegalovirus association was listed for 164 TCR beta chains.

To note about this clone: No antigen is known for it.

With 60 Vbeta and 13 Jbeta primers, the PCR was carried out. The assay was immunoSEQ multiplex PCR, and TCRdb's table has in-frame clones only and misses some. The table records about 160,000 clones, about four fifths of them present only once. This receptor was identified in a woman in her forties or fifties in good health and CMV-seropositive. Sample: PBMCs.

CDR3 nucleotide sequence: TGTGCCAGCAGCCGAAAGTCGGGGGAGGGCTCAGTAGATACGCAGTATTTT. As protein: CASSRKSGEGSVDTQYF. V usage is TRBV7-2 and J usage is TRBJ2-3; TRBD2 agrees at 7 bases. After removal of 5 bases from V and 5 bases from J, the junction contained 16 bases not matched to a gene. The CDR3 has 17 amino acids. CDR1 is SGHTA and CDR2 is FQGNSA in the germline V gene.